The sequence of this T cell receptor (beta chain) was determined in a study of T cells in Graves' hyperthyroidism and ophthalmopathy. This clonotype was observed many times. What it recognizes is unknown. The investigators amplified TCR beta CDR3 regions from RNA transcripts. The study used the HTBI primer set for a first-round RT-PCR of the TCR CDR3. TCRdb reprocessed the multiplex PCR reads with MiXCR, giving one entry per CDR3 protein. This sample carries under 650,000 distinct CDR3 sequences, around 16% of them seen once, and the ten largest clones take over 3.5%. This CDR3 has 15 amino acids. Germline lookup yields CDR1 DFQATT and CDR2 SNEGSKA (reference sequence). Trimming removed 5 bases at V and 7 bases at J, with 22 bases between. Study-level findings and limits: Blood also carried most thyroid clonotypes expanded above 0.001. Separation of ophthalmopathy from stable hyperthyroidism was achieved by a 13 V-J model.

The sequence was obtained from a woman under 40 with Graves' hyperthyroidism. The chain recombines TRBV20-1 with TRBJ2-3; possible D gene TRBD2, 5 bases. The material sequenced was blood. The CDR3 spells CSAPRTPGNRYTQYF. CDR3 nucleotide sequence: TGCAGTGCTCCCCGGACTCCTGGGAACCGATATACGCAGTATTTT.